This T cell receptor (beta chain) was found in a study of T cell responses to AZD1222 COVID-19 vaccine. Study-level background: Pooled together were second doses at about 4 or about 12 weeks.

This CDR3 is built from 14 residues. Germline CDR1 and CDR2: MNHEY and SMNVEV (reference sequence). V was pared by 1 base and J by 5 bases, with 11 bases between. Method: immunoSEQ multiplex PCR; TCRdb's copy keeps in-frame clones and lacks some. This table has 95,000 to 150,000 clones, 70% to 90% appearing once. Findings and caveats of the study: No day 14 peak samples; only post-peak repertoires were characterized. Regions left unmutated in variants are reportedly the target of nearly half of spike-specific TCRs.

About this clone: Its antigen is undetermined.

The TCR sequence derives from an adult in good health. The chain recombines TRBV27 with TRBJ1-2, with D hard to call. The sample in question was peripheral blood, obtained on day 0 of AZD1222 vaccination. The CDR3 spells CASSLFGSGYGYTF. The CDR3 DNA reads TGTGCCAGCAGTTTATTTGGCAGCGGTTATGGCTACACCTTC.